A selection of T cell receptor beta chains follows, all from one sample in a study of blood T cells in healthy people across ages. TCRdb redid the calling of the 5' RACE reads with MiXCR, one entry per CDR3 protein. The table shows about 640,000 distinct CDR3 sequences, with 58% occurring only once. Sequencing was carried out using blood. Receptor source: a man in his 60s in good health. Both conserved end residues are part of each CDR3. The order of the fields is J gene, clone size, CDR3 length, V gene, D gene, CDR3 protein, CDR3 DNA. D genes are given only for firm matches. Clone size is given for some rows only: seen once, a few or many times, or a class if the clone is expanded.

J gene: TRBJ1-2
clone size: NA
CDR3 length: 14
V gene: TRBV20-1
D gene: NA
CDR3 protein: CSARDERGDYGYTF
CDR3 DNA: TGCAGTGCTAGAGATGAGCGGGGGGACTATGGCTACACCTTC

J gene: TRBJ1-2
clone size: many
CDR3 length: 13
V gene: TRBV7-2
D gene: TRBD1
CDR3 protein: CASSRTGDYGYTF
CDR3 DNA: TGTGCCAGCAGCCGGACAGGGGACTATGGCTACACCTTC

J gene: TRBJ1-2
clone size: once
CDR3 length: 12
V gene: TRBV2
D gene: NA
CDR3 protein: CASSQGISGYTF
CDR3 DNA: TGTGCCAGCAGTCAGGGTATAAGTGGCTACACCTTC

J gene: TRBJ1-6
clone size: NA
CDR3 length: 15
V gene: TRBV20-1
D gene: NA
CDR3 protein: CSARGRDFYNSPLHF
CDR3 DNA: TGCAGTGCTAGGGGTCGGGACTTCTATAATTCACCCCTCCACTTT

J gene: TRBJ2-1
clone size: few
CDR3 length: 15
V gene: TRBV5-1
D gene: NA
CDR3 protein: CASSPPLAHGNEQFF
CDR3 DNA: TGCGCCAGCAGCCCCCCACTAGCTCATGGTAATGAGCAGTTCTTC

J gene: TRBJ2-1
clone size: few
CDR3 length: 14
V gene: TRBV10-3
D gene: NA
CDR3 protein: CAISDPGAPNEQFF
CDR3 DNA: TGTGCCATCAGTGATCCGGGGGCCCCCAATGAGCAGTTCTTC

J gene: TRBJ2-5
clone size: NA
CDR3 length: 13
V gene: TRBV5-5
D gene: NA
CDR3 protein: CASSLARWGTQYF
CDR3 DNA: TGTGCCAGCAGCTTGGCTAGGTGGGGGACCCAGTACTTC

J gene: TRBJ1-4
clone size: NA
CDR3 length: 13
V gene: TRBV25-1
D gene: NA
CDR3 protein: CASSDQSGGKLFF
CDR3 DNA: TGTGCCAGCAGTGACCAATCTGGGGGAAAACTGTTTTTT

J gene: TRBJ1-2
clone size: NA
CDR3 length: 13
V gene: TRBV5-1
D gene: NA
CDR3 protein: CASSDGQHYGYTF
CDR3 DNA: TGCGCCAGCAGCGACGGACAGCACTATGGCTACACCTTC

J gene: TRBJ2-2
clone size: many
CDR3 length: 14
V gene: TRBV20-1
D gene: TRBD2
CDR3 protein: CSAISGGNTGELFF
CDR3 DNA: TGCAGTGCTATTAGCGGGGGGAACACCGGGGAGCTGTTTTTT

J gene: TRBJ2-7
clone size: many
CDR3 length: 13
V gene: TRBV6-6
D gene: NA
CDR3 protein: CASSFLSGSEQYF
CDR3 DNA: TGTGCCAGCAGTTTCCTTTCAGGGTCCGAGCAGTACTTC

J gene: TRBJ1-1
clone size: NA
CDR3 length: 12
V gene: TRBV4-1
D gene: NA
CDR3 protein: CASSQTGLEAFF
CDR3 DNA: TGCGCCAGCAGCCAAACCGGGCTTGAAGCTTTCTTT

J gene: TRBJ2-7
clone size: few
CDR3 length: 13
V gene: TRBV10-3
D gene: NA
CDR3 protein: CAISESRSYEQYF
CDR3 DNA: TGTGCCATCAGTGAGTCGAGGAGTTACGAGCAGTACTTC

J gene: TRBJ1-2
clone size: once
CDR3 length: 15
V gene: TRBV5-1
D gene: NA
CDR3 protein: CASSLDRPDNYGYTF
CDR3 DNA: TGCGCCAGCAGCCTCGACAGGCCTGATAACTATGGCTACACCTTC

J gene: TRBJ2-3
clone size: NA
CDR3 length: 15
V gene: TRBV29-1
D gene: TRBD2
CDR3 protein: CSVAILAGSTDTQYF
CDR3 DNA: TGCAGCGTTGCTATACTAGCGGGTAGCACAGATACGCAGTATTTT

J gene: TRBJ2-7
clone size: NA
CDR3 length: 14
V gene: TRBV25-1
D gene: TRBD2
CDR3 protein: CASSEQRGSYEQYF
CDR3 DNA: TGTGCCAGCAGTGAACAGCGGGGTTCCTACGAGCAGTACTTC

J gene: TRBJ2-5
clone size: NA
CDR3 length: 14
V gene: TRBV7-9
D gene: TRBD1
CDR3 protein: CASSLENSGTGTYF
CDR3 DNA: TGTGCCAGCAGCTTAGAAAATTCCGGGACAGGGACCTACTTC

J gene: TRBJ2-7
clone size: few
CDR3 length: 11
V gene: TRBV20-1
D gene: NA
CDR3 protein: CSAREDYEQYF
CDR3 DNA: TGCAGTGCTAGAGAGGACTACGAGCAGTACTTC

J gene: TRBJ2-1
clone size: few
CDR3 length: 14
V gene: TRBV12-3/TRBV12-4
D gene: NA
CDR3 protein: CASSLGLVYNEQFF
CDR3 DNA: TGTGCCAGCAGCCTCGGACTGGTATACAATGAGCAGTTCTTC

J gene: TRBJ1-4
clone size: NA
CDR3 length: 16
V gene: TRBV21-1
D gene: NA
CDR3 protein: CASSATALPTNEKLFF
CDR3 DNA: TGTGCCAGCAGCGCGACAGCGCTGCCAACTAATGAAAAACTGTTTTTT

J gene: TRBJ2-5
clone size: NA
CDR3 length: 16
V gene: TRBV6-1
D gene: TRBD2
CDR3 protein: CASREAGGLLQETQYF
CDR3 DNA: TGTGCCAGCAGGGAGGCGGGGGGACTACTCCAAGAGACCCAGTACTTC

J gene: TRBJ2-5
clone size: few
CDR3 length: 16
V gene: TRBV29-1
D gene: NA
CDR3 protein: CSVEDRRSGVQETQYF
CDR3 DNA: TGCAGCGTTGAAGATCGACGGTCAGGGGTCCAAGAGACCCAGTACTTC

J gene: TRBJ2-1
clone size: NA
CDR3 length: 16
V gene: TRBV5-1
D gene: TRBD2
CDR3 protein: CASSSELAGDQSEQFF
CDR3 DNA: TGCGCCAGCAGCTCCGAACTAGCGGGGGACCAGAGTGAGCAGTTCTTC

J gene: TRBJ1-2
clone size: NA
CDR3 length: 18
V gene: TRBV3-1
D gene: TRBD1
CDR3 protein: CASSQESRQGGRNYGYTF
CDR3 DNA: TGTGCCAGCAGCCAAGAATCTAGGCAGGGGGGCCGTAACTATGGCTACACCTTC

J gene: TRBJ2-6
clone size: NA
CDR3 length: 17
V gene: TRBV14
D gene: TRBD1
CDR3 protein: CASSPGTGYWGANVLTF
CDR3 DNA: TGTGCCAGCAGCCCCGGGACAGGGTACTGGGGGGCCAACGTCCTGACTTTC

J gene: TRBJ2-4
clone size: NA
CDR3 length: 15
V gene: TRBV20-1
D gene: TRBD2
CDR3 protein: CSARDWGGGPREQYF
CDR3 DNA: TGCAGTGCTAGAGATTGGGGCGGGGGGCCAAGAGAGCAGTACTTC

J gene: TRBJ1-4
clone size: once
CDR3 length: 14
V gene: TRBV28
D gene: TRBD1
CDR3 protein: CASSRQGPREKLFF
CDR3 DNA: TGTGCCAGCAGTCGACAGGGCCCTAGGGAAAAACTGTTTTTT

J gene: TRBJ2-5
clone size: once
CDR3 length: 13
V gene: TRBV20-1
D gene: TRBD2
CDR3 protein: CSGLAGGPETQYF
CDR3 DNA: TGCTCGGGACTAGCGGGGGGGCCAGAGACCCAGTACTTC